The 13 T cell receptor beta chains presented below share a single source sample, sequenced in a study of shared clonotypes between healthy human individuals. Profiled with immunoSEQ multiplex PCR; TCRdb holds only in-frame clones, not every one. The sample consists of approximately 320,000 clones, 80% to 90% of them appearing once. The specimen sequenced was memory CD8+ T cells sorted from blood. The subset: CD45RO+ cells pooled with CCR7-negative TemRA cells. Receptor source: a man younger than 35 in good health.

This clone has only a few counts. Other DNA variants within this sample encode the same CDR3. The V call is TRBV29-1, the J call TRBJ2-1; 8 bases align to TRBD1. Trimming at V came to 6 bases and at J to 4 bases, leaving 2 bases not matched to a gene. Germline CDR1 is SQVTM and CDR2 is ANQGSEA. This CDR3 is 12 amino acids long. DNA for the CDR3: TGCAGCGTGGGACAGGTGTACAATGAGCAGTTCTTC. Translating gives CSVGQVYNEQFF.

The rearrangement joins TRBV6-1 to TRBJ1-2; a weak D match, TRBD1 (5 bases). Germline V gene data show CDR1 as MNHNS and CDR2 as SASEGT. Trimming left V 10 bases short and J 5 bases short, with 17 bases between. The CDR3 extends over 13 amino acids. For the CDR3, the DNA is TGTGCCACCACCGGGACGCTAGATTATGGCTACACCTTC. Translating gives CATTGTLDYGYTF.

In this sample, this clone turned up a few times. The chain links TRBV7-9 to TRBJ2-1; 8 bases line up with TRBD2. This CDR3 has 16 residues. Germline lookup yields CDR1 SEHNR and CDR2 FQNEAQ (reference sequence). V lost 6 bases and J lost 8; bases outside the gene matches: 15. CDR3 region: CASSSSGGIIQDEQFF. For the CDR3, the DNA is TGTGCCAGCAGTTCATCGGGGGGGATCATCCAGGATGAGCAGTTCTTC.

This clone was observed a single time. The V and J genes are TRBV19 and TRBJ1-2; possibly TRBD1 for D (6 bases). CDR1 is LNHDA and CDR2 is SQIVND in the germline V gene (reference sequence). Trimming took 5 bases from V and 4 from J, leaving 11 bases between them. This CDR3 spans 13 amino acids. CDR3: CASSLGAGYGYTF. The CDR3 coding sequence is TGTGCCAGTAGTCTGGGGGCTGGCTATGGCTACACCTTC.

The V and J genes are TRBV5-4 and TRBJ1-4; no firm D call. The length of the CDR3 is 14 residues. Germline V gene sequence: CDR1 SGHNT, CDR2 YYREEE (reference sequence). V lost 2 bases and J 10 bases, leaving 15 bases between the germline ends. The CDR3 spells CASSLGDQKGKLFF. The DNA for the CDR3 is TGTGCCAGCAGCTTAGGTGACCAGAAAGGAAAACTGTTTTTT. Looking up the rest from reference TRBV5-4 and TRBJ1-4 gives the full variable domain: ETGVTQSPTHLIKTRGQQVTLRCSSQSGHNTVSWYQQALGQGPQFIFQYYREEENGRGNFPPRFSGLQFPNYSSELNVNALELDDSALYLCASSLGDQKGKLFFGSGTQLSVL.

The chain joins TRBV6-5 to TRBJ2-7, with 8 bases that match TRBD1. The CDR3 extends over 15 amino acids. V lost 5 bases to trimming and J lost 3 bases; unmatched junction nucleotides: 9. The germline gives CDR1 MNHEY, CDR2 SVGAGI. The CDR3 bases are TGTGCCAGCAGTGCCCGACAGGGGCGGATCTACGAGCAGTACTTC. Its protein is CASSARQGRIYEQYF.

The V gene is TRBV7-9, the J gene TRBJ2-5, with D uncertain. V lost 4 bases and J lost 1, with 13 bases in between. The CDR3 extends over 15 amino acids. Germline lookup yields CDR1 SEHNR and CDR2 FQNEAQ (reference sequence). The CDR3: CASSSSEDPQETQYF. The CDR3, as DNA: TGTGCCAGCAGCTCCTCCGAGGACCCCCAAGAGACCCAGTACTTC. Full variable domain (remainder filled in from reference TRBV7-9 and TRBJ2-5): DTGVSQNPRHKITKRGQNVTFRCDPISEHNRLYWYRQTLGQGPEFLTYFQNEAQLEKSRLLSDRFSAERPKGSFSTLEIQRTEQGDSAMYLCASSSSEDPQETQYFGPGTRLLVL.

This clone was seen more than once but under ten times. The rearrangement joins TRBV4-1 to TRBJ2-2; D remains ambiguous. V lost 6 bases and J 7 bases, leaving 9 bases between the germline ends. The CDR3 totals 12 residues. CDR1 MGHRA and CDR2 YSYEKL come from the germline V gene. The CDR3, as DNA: TGCGCCAGCAGGAGTGTAAGCGGGGAGCTGTTTTTT. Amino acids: CASRSVSGELFF.

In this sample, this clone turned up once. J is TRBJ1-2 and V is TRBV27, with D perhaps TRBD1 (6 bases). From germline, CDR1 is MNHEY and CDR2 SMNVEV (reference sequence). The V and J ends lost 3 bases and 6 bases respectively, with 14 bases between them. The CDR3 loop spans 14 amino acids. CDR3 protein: CASSLVPDRHGYTF. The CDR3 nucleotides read TGTGCCAGCAGTTTGGTCCCCGACAGGCATGGCTACACCTTC.

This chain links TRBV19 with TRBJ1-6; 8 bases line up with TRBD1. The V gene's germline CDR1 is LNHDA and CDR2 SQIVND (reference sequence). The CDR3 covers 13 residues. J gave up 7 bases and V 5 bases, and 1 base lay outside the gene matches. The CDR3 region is CASSSGGNSPLHF. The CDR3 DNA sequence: TGTGCCAGTAGTTCAGGGGGCAATTCACCCCTCCACTTT.

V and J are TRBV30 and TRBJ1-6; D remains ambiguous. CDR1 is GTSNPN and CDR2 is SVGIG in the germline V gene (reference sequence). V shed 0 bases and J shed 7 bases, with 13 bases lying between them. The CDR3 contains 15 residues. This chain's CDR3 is CAWSVLNTANSPLHF. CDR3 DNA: TGTGCCTGGAGTGTACTTAACACCGCCAATTCACCCCTCCACTTT.

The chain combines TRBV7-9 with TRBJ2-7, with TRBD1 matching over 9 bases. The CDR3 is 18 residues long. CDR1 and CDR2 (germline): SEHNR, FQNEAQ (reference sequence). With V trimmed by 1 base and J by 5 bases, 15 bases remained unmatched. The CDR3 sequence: CASSLEWTMGQGTHEQYF. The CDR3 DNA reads TGTGCCAGCAGCTTAGAATGGACTATGGGACAGGGTACCCACGAGCAGTACTTC.

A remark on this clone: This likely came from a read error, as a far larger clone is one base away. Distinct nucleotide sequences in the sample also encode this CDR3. CDR3 sequence reads: CSVEVSGDNTGELFF. The CDR3 region has the DNA TGCAGCGTTGAAGTATCGGGGGACAACACCGGGGAGCTGTTCTTT. The chain uses TRBV29-1 and TRBJ2-2, with D perhaps matching TRBD1 or TRBD2 (6 bases each). Germline V gene data show CDR1 as SQVTM and CDR2 as ANQGSEA. The CDR3 totals 15 residues.